The present TCR beta chain was sequenced within a study of cytomegalovirus exposure and HLA in healthy donors. The study, taken as a whole, reports: Associated with cytomegalovirus, according to the listing, were 164 TCR beta chains. Across HLA loci, a later analysis found differing TCR association rates, with DRB1 most and HLA-C fewest.

A remark on this clone: Its matching antigen is unknown.

There are 14 residues in the CDR3. V was clipped by 5 bases and J by 5 bases; unmatched bases: 9. The germline V gene has CDR1 KGHSH and CDR2 LQKENI. PCR was performed using 60 Vbeta and 13 Jbeta primers. Under the authors' procedure: A later analysis tallied 65 million to 85 million unique TCR beta chains, some 12 million of them shared. TCRdb keeps only in-frame clones here, not all; method: immunoSEQ multiplex PCR. V, J and clone size reflect that table, while D and trimming were determined from the DNA. The table lists a few hundred thousand clones, 65% to 80% of them singletons, with around 15% in the top ten.

The material sequenced was PBMCs. The receptor was derived from a man aged 40-49 years in good health and CMV-seronegative. V is TRBV18 and J is TRBJ2-7; 7 positions match TRBD1. The CDR3 sequence: CASSTRDRDNEQYF. The CDR3 nucleotides are TGTGCCAGCTCAACCCGAGACAGGGACAACGAGCAGTACTTC.